Presented here are 3 T cell receptor beta chains from one specimen sequenced in a study of OX40 agonist ivuxolimab in advanced cancers. Clones were sequenced by immunoSEQ multiplex PCR, and TCRdb holds only the in-frame ones, with some missing. The table includes 75,000 to 90,000 clones, approximately 84% detected once. The input for sequencing was CD4+ or CD8+ T cells sorted from blood, taken in a trial of the OX40 agonist ivuxolimab. These receptors came from an adult with an advanced solid tumor such as melanoma, head and neck, liver or kidney cancer.

The J gene is TRBJ1-5, the V gene TRBV30; D remains ambiguous. CDR1 GTSNPN and CDR2 SVGIG come from the germline V gene (reference sequence). Trimming removed 2 bases at V and 5 bases at J, with 10 bases between. CDR3 length equals 13 residues. The CDR3 loop reads CAWSTRADQPQHF. In DNA, the CDR3 is TGTGCCTGGAGTACCCGGGCGGATCAGCCCCAGCATTTT.

The gene calls are TRBV7-8 and TRBJ2-3; 7 nucleotides align to TRBD2. The V segment lost 6 bases and the J segment 3 bases; nucleotides outside the gene matches: 15. Germline loops: CDR1 SGHVS, CDR2 FQNEAQ. The CDR3 has 17 residues. CDR3 loop: CASSSPLGGGLTDTQYF. As DNA, the CDR3 is TGTGCCAGCAGTTCCCCTCTGGGGGGAGGGCTGACAGATACGCAGTATTTT.

V and J are TRBV7-3 and TRBJ2-5, with D unclear. Trimming took off 1 base at V and 1 base at J, with 10 bases between the two ends. Germline CDR1 reads SGHTA; CDR2 reads FQGTGA. This CDR3 region has 15 residues. CDR3 residues: CASSLRGKIQETQYF. The CDR3 DNA sequence: TGTGCCAGCAGCTTAAGGGGTAAAATCCAAGAGACCCAGTACTTC.